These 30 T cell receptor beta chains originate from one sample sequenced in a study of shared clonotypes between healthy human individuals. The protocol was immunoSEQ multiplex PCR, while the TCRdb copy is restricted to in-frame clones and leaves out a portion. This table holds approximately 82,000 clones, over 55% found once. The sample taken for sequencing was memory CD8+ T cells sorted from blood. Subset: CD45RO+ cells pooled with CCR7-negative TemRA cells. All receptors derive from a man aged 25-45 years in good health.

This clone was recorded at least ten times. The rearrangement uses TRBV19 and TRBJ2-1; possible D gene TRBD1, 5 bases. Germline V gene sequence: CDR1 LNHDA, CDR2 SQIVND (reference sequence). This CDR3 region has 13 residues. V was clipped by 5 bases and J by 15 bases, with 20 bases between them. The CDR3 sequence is CASSFTDSPFWFF. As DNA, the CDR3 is TGTGCCAGTAGTTTCACCGACAGTCCCTTTTGGTTCTTC.

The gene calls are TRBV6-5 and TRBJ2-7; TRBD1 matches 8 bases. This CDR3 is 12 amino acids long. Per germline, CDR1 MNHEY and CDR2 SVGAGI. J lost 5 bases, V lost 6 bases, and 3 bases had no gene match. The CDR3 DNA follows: TGTGCCAGCAGAACGACAGGGGACGAGCAGTACTTC. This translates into CASRTTGDEQYF.

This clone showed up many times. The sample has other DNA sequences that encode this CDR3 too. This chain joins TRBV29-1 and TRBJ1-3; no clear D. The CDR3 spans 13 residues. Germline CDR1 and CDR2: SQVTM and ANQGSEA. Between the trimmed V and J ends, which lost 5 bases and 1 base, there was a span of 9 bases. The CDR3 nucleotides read TGCAGCGTTTGGGGAGTTTCTGGAAACACCATATATTTT. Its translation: CSVWGVSGNTIYF.

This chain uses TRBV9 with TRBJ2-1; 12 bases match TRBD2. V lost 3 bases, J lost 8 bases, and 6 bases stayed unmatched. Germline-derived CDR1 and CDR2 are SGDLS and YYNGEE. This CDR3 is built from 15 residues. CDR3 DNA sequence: TGTGCCAGCAGCGGGACTAGCGGGGCCGCGGATGAGCAGTTCTTC. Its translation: CASSGTSGAADEQFF.

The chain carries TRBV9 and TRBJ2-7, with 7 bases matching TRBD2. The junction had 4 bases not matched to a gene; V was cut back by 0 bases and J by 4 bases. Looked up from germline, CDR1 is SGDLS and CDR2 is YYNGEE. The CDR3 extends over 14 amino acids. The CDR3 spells CASSVGAGTYEQYF. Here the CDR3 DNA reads TGTGCCAGCAGCGTAGGAGCGGGAACGTACGAGCAGTACTTC.

In DNA, the CDR3 is TGTGCCAGCAGCTTAGGGCTGATAAATCAGCCCCAGCATTTT. This encodes CASSLGLINQPQHF. The J gene is TRBJ1-5, the V gene TRBV7-2, with no clear D. The germline V gene encodes CDR1 SGHTA and CDR2 FQGNSA. The CDR3 consists of 14 residues. Deletions cut 1 base from V and 4 bases from J, with 8 bases between.

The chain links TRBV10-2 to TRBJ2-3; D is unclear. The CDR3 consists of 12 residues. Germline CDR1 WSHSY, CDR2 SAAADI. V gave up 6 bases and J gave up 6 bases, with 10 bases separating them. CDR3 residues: CASSLTEDTQYF. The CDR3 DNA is TGCGCCAGCAGCCTCACGGAGGATACGCAGTATTTT.

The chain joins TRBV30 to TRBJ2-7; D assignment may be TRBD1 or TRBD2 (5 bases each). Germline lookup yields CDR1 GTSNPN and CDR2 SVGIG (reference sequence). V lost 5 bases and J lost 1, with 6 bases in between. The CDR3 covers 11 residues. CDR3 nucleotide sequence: TGTGCCTGGGGGGGTTCCTACGAGCAGTACTTC. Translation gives CAWGGSYEQYF.

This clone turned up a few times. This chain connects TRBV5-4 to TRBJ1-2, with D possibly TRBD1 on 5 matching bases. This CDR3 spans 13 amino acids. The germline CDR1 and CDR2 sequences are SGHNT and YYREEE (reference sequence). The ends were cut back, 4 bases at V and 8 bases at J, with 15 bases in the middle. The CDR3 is CASSDEGFDGYTF. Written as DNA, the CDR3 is TGTGCCAGCAGCGACGAGGGGTTCGACGGCTACACCTTC.

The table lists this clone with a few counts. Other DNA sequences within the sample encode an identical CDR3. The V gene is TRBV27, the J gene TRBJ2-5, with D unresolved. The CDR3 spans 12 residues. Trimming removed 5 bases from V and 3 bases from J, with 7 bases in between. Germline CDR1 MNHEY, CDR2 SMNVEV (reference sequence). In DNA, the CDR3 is TGTGCCAGCAGTCTCCTCGAAGAGACCCAGTACTTC. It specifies CASSLLEETQYF.

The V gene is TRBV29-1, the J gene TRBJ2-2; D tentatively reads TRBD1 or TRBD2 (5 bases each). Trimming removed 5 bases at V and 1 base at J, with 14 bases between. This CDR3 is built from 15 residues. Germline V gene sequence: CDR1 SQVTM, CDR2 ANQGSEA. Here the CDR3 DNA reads TGCAGCGTTCGAAAGGGGACCATGAACACCGGGGAGCTGTTTTTT. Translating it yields CSVRKGTMNTGELFF.

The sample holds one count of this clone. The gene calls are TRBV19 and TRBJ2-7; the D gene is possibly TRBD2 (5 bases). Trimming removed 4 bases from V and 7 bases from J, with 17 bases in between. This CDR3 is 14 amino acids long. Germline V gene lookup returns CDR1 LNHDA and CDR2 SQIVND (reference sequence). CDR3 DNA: TGTGCCAGTAGTACCGAGGGCGGTACCTTGGAGCAGTACTTC. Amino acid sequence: CASSTEGGTLEQYF.

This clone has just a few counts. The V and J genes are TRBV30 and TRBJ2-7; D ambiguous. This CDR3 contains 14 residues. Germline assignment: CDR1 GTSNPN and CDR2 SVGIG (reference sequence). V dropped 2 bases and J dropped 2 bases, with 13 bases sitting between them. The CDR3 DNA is TGTGCCTGGAGTTCAAGGACCCTTCCCTACGAGCAGTACTTC. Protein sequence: CAWSSRTLPYEQYF.

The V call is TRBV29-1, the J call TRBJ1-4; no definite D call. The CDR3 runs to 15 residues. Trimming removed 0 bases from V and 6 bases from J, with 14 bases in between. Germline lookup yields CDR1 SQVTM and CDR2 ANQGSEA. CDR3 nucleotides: TGCAGCGTTGAAGATCTCGCGGGTGGAGATGAAAAACTGTTTTTT. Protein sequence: CSVEDLAGGDEKLFF.

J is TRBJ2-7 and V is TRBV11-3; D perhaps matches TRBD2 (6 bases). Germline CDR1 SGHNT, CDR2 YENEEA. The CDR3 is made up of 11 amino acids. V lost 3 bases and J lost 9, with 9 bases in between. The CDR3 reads CASSLGLGQYF. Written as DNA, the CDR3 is TGTGCCAGCAGCTTGGGACTGGGGCAGTACTTC.

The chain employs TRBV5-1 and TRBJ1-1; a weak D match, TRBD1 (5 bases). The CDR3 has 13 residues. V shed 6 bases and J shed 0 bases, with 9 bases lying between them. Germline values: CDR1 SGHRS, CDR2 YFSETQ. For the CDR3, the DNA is TGCGCCAGCACCGGACACATGAACACTGAAGCTTTCTTT. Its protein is CASTGHMNTEAFF.

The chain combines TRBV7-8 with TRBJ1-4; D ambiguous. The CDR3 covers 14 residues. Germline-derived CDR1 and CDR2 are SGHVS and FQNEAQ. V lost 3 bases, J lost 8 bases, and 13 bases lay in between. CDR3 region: CASSLGIGPEKLFF. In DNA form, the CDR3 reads TGTGCCAGCAGCTTGGGTATAGGGCCCGAAAAACTGTTTTTT.

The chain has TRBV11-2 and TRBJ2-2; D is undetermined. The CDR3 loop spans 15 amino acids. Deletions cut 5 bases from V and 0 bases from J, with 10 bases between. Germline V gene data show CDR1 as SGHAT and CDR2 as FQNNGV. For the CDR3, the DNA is TGTGCCAGCAGCCCGGGTTTAGCGAACACCGGGGAGCTGTTTTTT. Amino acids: CASSPGLANTGELFF.

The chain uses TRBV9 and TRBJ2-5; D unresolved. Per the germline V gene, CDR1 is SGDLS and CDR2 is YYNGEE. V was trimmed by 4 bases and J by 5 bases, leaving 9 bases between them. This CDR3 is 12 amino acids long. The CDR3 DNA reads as TGTGCCAGCAGCCCCTCGGAGGAGACCCAGTACTTC. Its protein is CASSPSEETQYF.

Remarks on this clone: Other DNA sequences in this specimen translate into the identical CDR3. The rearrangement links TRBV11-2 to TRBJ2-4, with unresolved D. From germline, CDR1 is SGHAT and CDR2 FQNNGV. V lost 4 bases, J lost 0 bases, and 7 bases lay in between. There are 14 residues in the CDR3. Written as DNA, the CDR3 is TGTGCCAGCAGCTCCAGGCTAGCCAAAAACATTCAGTACTTC. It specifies CASSSRLAKNIQYF.

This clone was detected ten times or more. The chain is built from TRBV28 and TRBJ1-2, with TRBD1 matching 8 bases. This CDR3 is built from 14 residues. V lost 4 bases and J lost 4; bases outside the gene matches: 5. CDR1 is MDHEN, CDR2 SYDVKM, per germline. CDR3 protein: CASSSGQGVYGYTF. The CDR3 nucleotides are TGTGCCAGCAGTTCCGGACAGGGAGTCTATGGCTACACCTTC.

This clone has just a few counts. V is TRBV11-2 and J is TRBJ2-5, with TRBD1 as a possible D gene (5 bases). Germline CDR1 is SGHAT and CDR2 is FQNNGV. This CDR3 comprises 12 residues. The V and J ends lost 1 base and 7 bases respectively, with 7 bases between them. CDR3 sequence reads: CASSLGGGTQYF. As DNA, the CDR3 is TGTGCCAGCAGCTTAGGGGGCGGGACCCAGTACTTC.

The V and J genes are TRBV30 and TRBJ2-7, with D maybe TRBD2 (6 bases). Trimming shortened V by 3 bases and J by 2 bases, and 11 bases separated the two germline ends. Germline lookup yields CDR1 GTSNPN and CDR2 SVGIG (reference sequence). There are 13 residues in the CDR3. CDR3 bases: TGTGCCTGGAGGGACGGGAGTGCCTACGAGCAGTACTTC. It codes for CAWRDGSAYEQYF.

For the CDR3, the DNA is TGTGCCAGCCTACCGTTGGACCTCGCGGGAGATACGCAGTATTTT. Translated: CASLPLDLAGDTQYF. The chain couples TRBV6-6 to TRBJ2-3, with D maybe TRBD2 (5 bases). Germline V gene sequence: CDR1 MNHNY, CDR2 SVGAGI (reference sequence). CDR3 length equals 15 residues. V lost 8 bases to trimming and J lost 5 bases, with 20 bases between them.

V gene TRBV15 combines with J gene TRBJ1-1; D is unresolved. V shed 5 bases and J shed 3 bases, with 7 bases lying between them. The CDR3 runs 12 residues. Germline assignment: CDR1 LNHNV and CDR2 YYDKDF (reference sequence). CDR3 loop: CATSAHYTEAFF. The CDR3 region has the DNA TGTGCCACCAGCGCCCACTACACTGAAGCTTTCTTT.

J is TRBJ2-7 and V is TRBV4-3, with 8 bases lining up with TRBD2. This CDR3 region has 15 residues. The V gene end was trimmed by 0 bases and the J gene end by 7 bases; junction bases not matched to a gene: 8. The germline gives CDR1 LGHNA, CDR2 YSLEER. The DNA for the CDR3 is TGCGCCAGCAGCCAAGATCTGATAAGCGGGAGTGAGCAGTACTTC. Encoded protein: CASSQDLISGSEQYF.

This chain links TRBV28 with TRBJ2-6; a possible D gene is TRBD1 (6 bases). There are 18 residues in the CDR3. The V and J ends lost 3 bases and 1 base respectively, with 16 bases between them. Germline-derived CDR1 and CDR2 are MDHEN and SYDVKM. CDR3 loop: CASSFLQGQRSGANVLTF. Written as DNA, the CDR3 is TGTGCCAGCAGTTTCCTCCAGGGACAAAGATCTGGGGCCAACGTCCTGACTTTC.

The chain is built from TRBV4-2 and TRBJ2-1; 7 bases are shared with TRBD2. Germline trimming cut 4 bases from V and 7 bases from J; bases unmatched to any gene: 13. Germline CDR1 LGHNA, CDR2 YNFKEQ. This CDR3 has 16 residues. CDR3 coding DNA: TGTGCCAGCAGCCCTACAGCTGGCGGGAGTCATAATGAGCAGTTCTTC. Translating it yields CASSPTAGGSHNEQFF.

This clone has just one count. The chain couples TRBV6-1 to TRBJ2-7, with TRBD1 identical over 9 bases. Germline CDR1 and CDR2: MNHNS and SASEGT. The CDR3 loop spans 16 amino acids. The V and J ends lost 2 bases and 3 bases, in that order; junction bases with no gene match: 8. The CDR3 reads CASSEFSGQGHYEQYF. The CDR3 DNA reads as TGTGCCAGCAGTGAATTCTCGGGACAGGGCCACTACGAGCAGTACTTC.

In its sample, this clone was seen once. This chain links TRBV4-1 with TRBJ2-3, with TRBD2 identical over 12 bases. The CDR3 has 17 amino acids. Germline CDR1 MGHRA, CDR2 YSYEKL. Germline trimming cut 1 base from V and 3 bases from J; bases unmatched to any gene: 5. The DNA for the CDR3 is TGCGCCAGCAGCCAAGGCCGGACTAGCGGGATAACAGATACGCAGTATTTT. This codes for CASSQGRTSGITDTQYF.